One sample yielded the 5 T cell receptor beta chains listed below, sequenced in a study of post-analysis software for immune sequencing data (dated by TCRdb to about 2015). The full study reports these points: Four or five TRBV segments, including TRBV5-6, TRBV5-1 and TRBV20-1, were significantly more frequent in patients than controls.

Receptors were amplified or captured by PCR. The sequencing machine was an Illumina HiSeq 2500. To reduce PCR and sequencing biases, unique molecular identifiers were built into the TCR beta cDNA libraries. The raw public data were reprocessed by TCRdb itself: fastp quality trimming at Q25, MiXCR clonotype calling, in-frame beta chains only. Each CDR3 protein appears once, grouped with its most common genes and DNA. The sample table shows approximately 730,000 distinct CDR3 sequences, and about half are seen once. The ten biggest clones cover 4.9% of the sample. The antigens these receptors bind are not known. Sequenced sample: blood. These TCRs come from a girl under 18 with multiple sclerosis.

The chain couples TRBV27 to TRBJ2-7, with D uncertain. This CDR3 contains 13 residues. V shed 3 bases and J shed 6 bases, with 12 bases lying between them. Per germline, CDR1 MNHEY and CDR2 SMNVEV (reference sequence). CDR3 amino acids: CASSLGQPREQYF. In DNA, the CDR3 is TGTGCCAGCAGTTTGGGCCAGCCCCGCGAGCAGTACTTC.

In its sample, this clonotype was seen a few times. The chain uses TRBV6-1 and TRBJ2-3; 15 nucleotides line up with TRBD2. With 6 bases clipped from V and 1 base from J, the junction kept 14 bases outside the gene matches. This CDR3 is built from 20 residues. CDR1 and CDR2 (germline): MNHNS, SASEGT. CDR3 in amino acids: CASSPRTSGRARRGTDTQYF. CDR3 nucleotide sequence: TGTGCCAGCAGCCCCCGGACTAGCGGGAGGGCCAGGAGGGGCACAGATACGCAGTATTTT.

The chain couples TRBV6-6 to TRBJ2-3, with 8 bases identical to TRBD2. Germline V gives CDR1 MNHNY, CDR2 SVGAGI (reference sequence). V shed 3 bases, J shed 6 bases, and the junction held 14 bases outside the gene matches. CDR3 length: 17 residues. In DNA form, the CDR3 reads TGTGCCAGCAGTTATCCGACTAGCGCCACGAGGGGGGATACGCAGTATTTT. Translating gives CASSYPTSATRGDTQYF.

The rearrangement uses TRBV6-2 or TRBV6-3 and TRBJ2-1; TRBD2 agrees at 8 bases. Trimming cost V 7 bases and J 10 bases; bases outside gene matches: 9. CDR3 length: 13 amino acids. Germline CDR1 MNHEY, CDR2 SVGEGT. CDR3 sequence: CASTRERGPEQFF. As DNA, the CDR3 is TGTGCCAGCACTCGAGAGCGGGGGCCAGAGCAGTTCTTC.

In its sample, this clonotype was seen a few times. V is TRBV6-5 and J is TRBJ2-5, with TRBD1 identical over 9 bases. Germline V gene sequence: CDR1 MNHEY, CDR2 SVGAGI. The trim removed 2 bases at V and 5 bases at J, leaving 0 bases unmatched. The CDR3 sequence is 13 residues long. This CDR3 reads CASSYGQGETQYF. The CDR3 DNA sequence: TGTGCCAGCAGTTACGGACAGGGGGAGACCCAGTACTTC.